This T cell receptor beta chain was sequenced for a study of Ad26.COV2.S vaccination and SARS-CoV-2 variants. Points from the study as a whole: Responses of spike-specific T cells (both CD8+ and CD4+) reportedly showed substantial breadth after vaccination.

About this clone itself: No antigen is known for it.

The assay was immunoSEQ multiplex PCR, and TCRdb's table has in-frame clones only and misses some. The table has about 370,000 clones, about 89% seen once. Treatment here: approximately 18 received Ad26.COV2.S at low or high dose, single or two shots; a few received placebo; per-sample allocation not given. Sampling was performed 63 days after the first vaccine or placebo injection. CDR1 is SGHKS, CDR2 YYEKEE, per germline (reference sequence). This CDR3 region has 15 residues. Deletions cut 0 bases from V and 3 bases from J, with 13 bases between. The sequence was obtained from a person between 18 and 65 years old who received the Ad26.COV2.S COVID-19 vaccine or a placebo. V is TRBV5-5 and J is TRBJ2-7, with D perhaps TRBD1 (6 bases). The material was peripheral blood, obtained in a trial of Ad26.COV2.S vaccine versus placebo. Here the CDR3 reads CASSLAGTNDYEQYF. CDR3 in DNA: TGTGCCAGCAGCTTGGCCGGGACAAACGACTACGAGCAGTACTTC.